This T cell receptor (beta chain) was profiled in a study of blood T cell repertoires in COVID-19. Deletions cut 3 bases from V and 1 base from J, with 6 bases between. The CDR3 consists of 13 residues. CDR1 is MGHDK and CDR2 is SYGVNS in the germline V gene. Profiling relied on immunoSEQ multiplex PCR, and the TCRdb table lists in-frame clones only, not all of them. Here the sample spans under 200,000 clones, roughly 90% being singletons. The receptor was isolated from a man younger than 30 with COVID-19, enrolled during active disease. Sequencing was performed on peripheral blood. The chain combines TRBV25-1 with TRBJ1-1; no definite D call. CDR3 bases: TGTGCCAGCAGTGATTCAGGGAACACTGAAGCTTTCTTT. This translates into CASSDSGNTEAFF.